This T cell receptor beta chain was captured in a study of blood T cell repertoires in COVID-19. The wider study: The study drew acute and convalescent COVID-19 samples from the United States, Italy and Spain. T cells, B-cell-depleted T cells, or PBMCs provided the cDNA or gDNA that served as material.

The sample holds a few counts of this clone. Authors' methods: Reference gene primer amplification gave estimated nucleated cell counts. TCRdb's table, derived via immunoSEQ multiplex PCR, lists solely in-frame clones and lacks some. V, J and clone size were drawn from that table, and D and trimming were deduced from the DNA. The sample shows about 160,000 clones, more than 85% of them seen only once. Germline CDR1 reads SGHDT; CDR2 reads YYEEEE. Trimming removed 4 bases at V and 2 bases at J, with 12 bases between. This CDR3 comprises 14 residues. Followed longitudinally, the Seattle patients had been enrolled during active infection.

The origin of this receptor is a man in his sixties with COVID-19, enrolled during active disease. The chain recombines TRBV5-6 with TRBJ1-2, with a weak D call TRBD1 (6 bases). Source material: peripheral blood. CDR3 in DNA: TGTGCCAGCAGCCTGCTAGGACAGAACTATGGCTACACCTTC. It encodes CASSLLGQNYGYTF.